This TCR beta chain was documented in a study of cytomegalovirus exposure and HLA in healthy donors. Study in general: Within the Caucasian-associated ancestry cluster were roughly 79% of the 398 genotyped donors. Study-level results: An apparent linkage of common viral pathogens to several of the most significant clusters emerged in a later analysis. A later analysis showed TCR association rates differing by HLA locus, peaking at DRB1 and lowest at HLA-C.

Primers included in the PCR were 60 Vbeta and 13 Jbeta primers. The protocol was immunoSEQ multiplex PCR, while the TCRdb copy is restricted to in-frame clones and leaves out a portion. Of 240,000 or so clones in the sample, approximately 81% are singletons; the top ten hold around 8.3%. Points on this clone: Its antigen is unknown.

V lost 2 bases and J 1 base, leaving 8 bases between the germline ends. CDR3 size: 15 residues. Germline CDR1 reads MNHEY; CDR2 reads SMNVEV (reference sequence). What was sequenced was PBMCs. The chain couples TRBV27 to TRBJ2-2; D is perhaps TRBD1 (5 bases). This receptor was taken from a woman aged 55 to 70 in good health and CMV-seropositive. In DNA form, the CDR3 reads TGTGCCAGCAGTTTACCCGGACAGAACACCGGGGAGCTGTTTTTT. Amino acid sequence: CASSLPGQNTGELFF.